One and the same sample provided the 31 T cell receptor beta chains below, sequenced in a study of T cell responses to AZD1222 COVID-19 vaccine. The data were produced by immunoSEQ multiplex PCR, yet TCRdb's version contains in-frame clones alone and is incomplete. Among roughly 80,000 clones listed, 75% to 95% were seen once. The starting material was peripheral blood, obtained 28 days after the second AZD1222 dose. These TCRs come from an adult who received the AZD1222 COVID-19 vaccine.

This chain connects TRBV7-2 to TRBJ2-7; D is possibly TRBD1 or TRBD2 (5 bases each). CDR1 SGHTA and CDR2 FQGNSA come from the germline V gene. Trimming took off 6 bases at V and 4 bases at J, with 22 bases between the two ends. The CDR3 is made up of 16 amino acids. CDR3 region: CASSTAGLVRGYEQYF. In DNA form, the CDR3 reads TGTGCCAGCAGTACAGCCGGACTCGTGAGGGGTTACGAGCAGTACTTC.

The chain uses TRBV7-7 and TRBJ2-7; tentatively, D is TRBD2 (6 bases). Germline V CDR1 and CDR2: SSHAT, FNYEAQ (reference sequence). Trimming took off 1 base at V and 7 bases at J, with 20 bases between the two ends. CDR3 size: 16 residues. The CDR3: CASSLVWRRGSEEQYF. Here the CDR3 DNA reads TGTGCCAGCAGCTTAGTATGGAGACGGGGGAGTGAAGAGCAGTACTTC.

J is TRBJ2-2 and V is TRBV10-3; TRBD2 is a possible D gene (6 bases). CDR1 ENHRY and CDR2 SYGVKD come from the germline V gene. V lost 4 bases to trimming and J lost 4 bases, with 13 bases between them. The CDR3 is 15 residues long. The CDR3 loop reads CAISAGGSGTGELFF. The CDR3 region has the DNA TGTGCCATCAGTGCCGGGGGTAGCGGCACCGGGGAGCTGTTTTTT.

The V call is TRBV10-3, the J call TRBJ2-7; TRBD2 matches 10 bases. There are 15 residues in the CDR3. J gave up 3 bases and V 6 bases, and 8 bases lay outside the gene matches. From germline, CDR1 is ENHRY and CDR2 SYGVKD. The CDR3 DNA sequence: TGTGCCATCAGAGATACTAGCGGGGCGGGCTACGAGCAGTACTTC. This sequence encodes CAIRDTSGAGYEQYF.

The V call is TRBV2, the J call TRBJ1-5, with a tentative D call TRBD1 (5 bases). Trimming shortened V by 8 bases and J by 10 bases, and 21 bases separated the two germline ends. Per germline, CDR1 SNHLY and CDR2 FYNNEI. The CDR3 covers 14 residues. DNA of the CDR3: TGTGCCAGCTCTACCGACCCAGGGATTTATCCCCAGCATTTT. It specifies CASSTDPGIYPQHF.

This clone occurred a few times. CDR3 protein: CASTPREGSNQPQHF. For the CDR3, the DNA is TGTGCCAGCACGCCCAGGGAGGGCAGCAATCAGCCCCAGCATTTT. The chain couples TRBV27 to TRBJ1-5, with D possibly TRBD1 on 5 matching bases. V shed 7 bases and J shed 1 base, with 14 bases lying between them. This CDR3 is built from 15 residues. CDR1 and CDR2 from the germline V gene are MNHEY and SMNVEV (reference sequence).

The chain uses TRBV12-3 or TRBV12-4 and TRBJ2-1, with D unclear. CDR3 length: 12 residues. V lost 1 base to trimming and J lost 9 bases, with 7 bases between them. The CDR3 region is CASSLDRGEQFF. CDR3 coding DNA: TGTGCCAGCAGTTTAGATCGTGGTGAGCAGTTCTTC.

The chain carries TRBV5-1 and TRBJ1-5; D is uncertain. The CDR3 has 14 residues. V lost 0 bases and J lost 6, with 10 bases in between. The germline gives CDR1 SGHRS, CDR2 YFSETQ. The CDR3 DNA follows: TGCGCCAGCAGCTTGGACCGGGAGGGTCAGCCCCAGCATTTT. This sequence encodes CASSLDREGQPQHF.

This clone was recorded only once. The V call is TRBV5-1, the J call TRBJ2-7, with D perhaps given as TRBD1 or TRBD2 (5 bases each). Per the germline V gene, CDR1 is SGHRS and CDR2 is YFSETQ. There are 13 residues in the CDR3. V lost 6 bases and J lost 3, with 13 bases in between. CDR3 in amino acids: CASNRDGNYEQYF. The CDR3 DNA reads TGCGCCAGCAATCGGGACGGGAACTACGAGCAGTACTTC.

V and J are TRBV3-1 (or the pseudogene TRBV3-2) and TRBJ2-2, with D tentatively TRBD1 or TRBD2 (5 bases each). Germline assignment: CDR1 LGHDT and CDR2 YNNKEL (reference sequence). This CDR3 has 14 amino acids. Trimming took off 7 bases at V and 8 bases at J, with 17 bases between the two ends. The CDR3 nucleotides read TGTGCCAGCACCACCTTTGGGGGACGGGGGGAGCTGTTTTTT. Protein product: CASTTFGGRGELFF.

The chain is built from TRBV19 and TRBJ1-1; TRBD1 matches at 8 bases. Trimming removed 8 bases from V and 3 bases from J; junction bases left unmatched: 14. This CDR3 is built from 16 residues. Per the germline V gene, CDR1 is LNHDA and CDR2 is SQIVND (reference sequence). The CDR3 bases are TGTGCCAGTCGCAATGACCAGGGGGCAGAGGACACTGAAGCTTTCTTT. Protein: CASRNDQGAEDTEAFF.

This clone has a handful of counts. The sample carries other DNA sequences with the same CDR3. The V gene is TRBV10-3, the J gene TRBJ1-2, with D maybe TRBD1 (5 bases). The ends were cut back, 0 bases at V and 5 bases at J, with 7 bases in the middle. Germline assignment: CDR1 ENHRY and CDR2 SYGVKD. The CDR3 is 13 amino acids. The CDR3 region has the DNA TGTGCCATCAGTGAGTCACAGGATTATGGCTACACCTTC. Protein product: CAISESQDYGYTF.

The chain combines TRBV19 with TRBJ1-5; no clear D. The CDR3 covers 12 residues. Germline V CDR1 and CDR2: LNHDA, SQIVND (reference sequence). The V gene lost 4 bases and the J gene lost 5 bases, with 6 bases spanning the gap. The DNA of the CDR3 is TGTGCCAGTAGTAACAGAGATCAGCCCCAGCATTTT. It yields the protein CASSNRDQPQHF.

V is TRBV24-1 and J is TRBJ1-4; D may be TRBD1 (5 bases). V lost 8 bases and J 7 bases, leaving 16 bases between the germline ends. The germline V gene has CDR1 KGHDR and CDR2 SFDVKD. The CDR3 is 14 residues long. The CDR3 DNA sequence: TGTGCCACCACTATCGAGGGGTTAATTGAAAAACTGTTTTTT. Protein product: CATTIEGLIEKLFF.

The rearrangement uses TRBV9 and TRBJ1-6, with unresolved D. CDR1 and CDR2 from the germline V gene are SGDLS and YYNGEE. The CDR3 has 12 amino acids. Trimming cost V 5 bases and J 7 bases, with 7 bases left between them. CDR3 DNA: TGTGCCAGCAGTCAAGGGAATTCACCCCTCCACTTT. Protein sequence: CASSQGNSPLHF.

The chain links TRBV14 to TRBJ1-3, with D unclear. The germline V gene has CDR1 SGHDN and CDR2 FVKESK. The length of the CDR3 is 13 residues. Trimming cost V 4 bases and J 1 base, with 5 bases left between them. DNA of the CDR3: TGTGCCAGCAGCCGAGGATCTGGAAACACCATATATTTT. Translating it yields CASSRGSGNTIYF.

DNA for the CDR3: TGTGCCAGCAGCTTGGATAGCTCCTATAATTCACCCCTCCACTTT. Its protein product is CASSLDSSYNSPLHF. The genes are TRBV5-4 and TRBJ1-6; D gene uncertain. Trimming shortened V by 0 bases and J by 0 bases, and 4 bases separated the two germline ends. Looked up from germline, CDR1 is SGHNT and CDR2 is YYREEE (reference sequence). The CDR3 loop spans 15 amino acids.

The gene calls are TRBV4-3 and TRBJ1-2; possible D gene TRBD1, 5 bases. The germline CDR1 and CDR2 sequences are LGHNA and YSLEER. This CDR3 has 15 amino acids. The germline V and J ends were trimmed by 3 bases and 2 bases, with 13 bases remaining between them. The CDR3 loop reads CASSQSGRTNYGYTF. CDR3 nucleotide sequence: TGCGCCAGCAGCCAGTCGGGACGGACCAACTATGGCTACACCTTC.

J is TRBJ1-2 and V is TRBV6-1, with 7 bases that match TRBD1. Germline V gene lookup returns CDR1 MNHNS and CDR2 SASEGT. The CDR3 is made up of 14 amino acids. The trim removed 3 bases at V and 6 bases at J, leaving 7 bases unmatched. CDR3 residues: CASSETGMINGYTF. The CDR3 region has the DNA TGTGCCAGCAGTGAGACAGGGATGATAAATGGCTACACCTTC.

This chain uses TRBV5-5 with TRBJ2-1; D is uncertain. Germline assignment: CDR1 SGHKS and CDR2 YYEKEE (reference sequence). V was trimmed by 4 bases and J by 7 bases, leaving 12 bases between them. There are 13 residues in the CDR3. CDR3 residues: CASSQGPENEQFF. For the CDR3, the DNA is TGTGCCAGCAGCCAAGGACCCGAGAATGAGCAGTTCTTC.

This chain links TRBV28 with TRBJ1-2; D is perhaps TRBD1 (5 bases). V was clipped by 10 bases and J by 7 bases, with 19 bases between them. The germline CDR1 and CDR2 sequences are MDHEN and SYDVKM. The CDR3 loop spans 13 amino acids. This CDR3 is CATLNSGGSGYTF. DNA of the CDR3: TGTGCCACCCTGAATTCGGGGGGGAGTGGCTACACCTTC.

The chain carries TRBV2 and TRBJ1-6; D call uncertain. Germline CDR1 reads SNHLY; CDR2 reads FYNNEI. With 2 bases removed from V and 10 bases from J, the gap between germline ends came to 12 bases. The CDR3 is made up of 14 amino acids. The CDR3 nucleotides read TGTGCCAGCAGTGAAAACCTGGGTGAATCACCCCTCCACTTT. It encodes CASSENLGESPLHF.

The chain recombines TRBV5-6 with TRBJ1-4; D is unresolved. This CDR3 spans 16 amino acids. V was shortened by 0 bases and J by 2 bases, with 11 bases between the two germline ends. The germline V gene has CDR1 SGHDT and CDR2 YYEEEE. This chain's CDR3 is CASSLVQSWTNEKLFF. The CDR3 coding sequence is TGTGCCAGCAGCTTGGTTCAGAGTTGGACTAATGAAAAACTGTTTTTT.

This chain connects TRBV5-3 to TRBJ2-1; 12 positions match TRBD2. TRBV5-3 is an open reading frame, and its role is uncertain. Trimming cost V 2 bases and J 0 bases; bases outside gene matches: 12. The CDR3 consists of 20 residues. CDR3 bases: TGTGCCAGAAGCTTCACGGACGGACTAGCGGGGTGCTGCTCCTACAATGAGCAGTTCTTC. This translates into CARSFTDGLAGCCSYNEQFF.

V is TRBV7-3 and J is TRBJ1-2, with 10 nucleotides matching TRBD1. With V trimmed by 4 bases and J by 2 bases, 1 base remained unmatched. In germline, CDR1 is SGHTA, CDR2 FQGTGA. The CDR3 length is 14 residues. The CDR3 here is CASSSTGGNYGYTF. Here the CDR3 DNA reads TGTGCCAGCAGCTCGACAGGGGGCAACTATGGCTACACCTTC.

The J gene is TRBJ1-2, the V gene TRBV3-1 (or the pseudogene TRBV3-2), with unresolved D. Germline V gene lookup returns CDR1 LGHDT and CDR2 YNNKEL (reference sequence). The CDR3 sequence is 14 residues long. V was shortened by 0 bases and J by 4 bases, with 9 bases between the two germline ends. The DNA for the CDR3 is TGTGCCAGCAGCCAAGAGGAACGGCTCTATGGCTACACCTTC. Translation gives CASSQEERLYGYTF.

J is TRBJ2-7 and V is TRBV10-3; D gene ambiguous. Trimming pared 1 base from V and 7 bases from J, leaving 11 bases between. Germline CDR1 reads ENHRY; CDR2 reads SYGVKD. The CDR3 covers 13 residues. DNA for the CDR3: TGTGCCATCAGTGAGTTTGGGTCCGAAGAGCAGTACTTC. Protein sequence: CAISEFGSEEQYF.

This chain connects TRBV5-5 to TRBJ1-5; D is possibly TRBD1 (6 bases). The V and J ends lost 4 bases and 3 bases respectively, with 14 bases between them. CDR1 is SGHKS and CDR2 is YYEKEE in the germline V gene (reference sequence). There are 15 residues in the CDR3. The CDR3 nucleotides read TGTGCCAGCAGCCTCGCACAGGGAAACAATCAGCCCCAGCATTTT. Translated: CASSLAQGNNQPQHF.

The rearrangement joins TRBV20-1 to TRBJ1-1; TRBD1 is a possible D gene (6 bases). V was cut by 5 bases and J by 6 bases, with 19 bases left in between. The CDR3 has 14 residues. The germline V gene has CDR1 DFQATT and CDR2 SNEGSKA (reference sequence). The CDR3 sequence is CSAREQGIIAEAFF. The CDR3 bases are TGCAGTGCTCGTGAACAGGGAATTATCGCTGAAGCTTTCTTT.

The chain joins TRBV30 to TRBJ1-4; no reliable D call. The ends were cut back, 0 bases at V and 10 bases at J, with 9 bases in the middle. The germline CDR1 and CDR2 sequences are GTSNPN and SVGIG (reference sequence). This CDR3 is built from 12 residues. The CDR3 reads CAWSVPGSKLFF. Written as DNA, the CDR3 is TGTGCCTGGAGTGTACCCGGGTCAAAACTGTTTTTT. The full variable domain, completed using reference TRBV30 and TRBJ1-4, is SQTIHQWPATLVQPVGSPLSLECTVEGTSNPNLYWYRQAAGRGLQLLFYSVGIGQISSEVPQNLSASRPQDRQFILSSKKLLLSDSGFYLCAWSVPGSKLFFGSGTQLSVL.

The V gene is TRBV10-2, the J gene TRBJ1-1, with TRBD1 as a possible D gene (5 bases). Germline CDR1 and CDR2: WSHSY and SAAADI. This CDR3 spans 13 amino acids. V was cut by 0 bases and J by 4 bases, with 6 bases left in between. The chain's CDR3 is CASSESRGTEAFF. CDR3 nucleotide sequence: TGCGCCAGCAGTGAGTCGAGGGGCACTGAAGCTTTCTTT.